Following are 13 T cell receptor beta chains from one sample sequenced in a study of blood T cell repertoires in COVID-19. Sequencing used immunoSEQ multiplex PCR; TCRdb keeps in-frame clones, though not all of them. The sample contains fewer than 200,000 clones, 80% to 90% of which appear only once. The sequenced sample consisted of peripheral blood. These receptors were collected from an older woman who had recovered from COVID-19.

V usage is TRBV5-5 and J usage is TRBJ2-7; D perhaps matches TRBD1 (6 bases). V dropped 4 bases and J dropped 2 bases, with 16 bases sitting between them. This CDR3 has 15 residues. Germline CDR1 and CDR2: SGHKS and YYEKEE (reference sequence). The CDR3 protein is CASSVAMTGPYEQYF. DNA of the CDR3: TGTGCCAGCAGCGTAGCTATGACAGGACCCTACGAGCAGTACTTC.

The chain links TRBV3-1 (or the pseudogene TRBV3-2) to TRBJ1-2; D gene uncertain. Germline CDR1 is LGHDT and CDR2 is YNNKEL (reference sequence). V lost 4 bases, J lost 2 bases, and 14 bases lay in between. The CDR3 totals 15 residues. CDR3 residues: CASSLRAGGNYGYTF. As DNA, the CDR3 is TGTGCCAGCAGCCTTAGAGCAGGAGGAAACTATGGCTACACCTTC.

The chain joins TRBV7-9 to TRBJ1-1, with D possibly matching TRBD1 (6 bases). CDR3 size: 12 residues. Trimming stripped 5 bases from V and 8 bases from J, with 12 bases between. Germline assignment: CDR1 SEHNR and CDR2 FQNEAQ (reference sequence). The CDR3 coding sequence is TGTGCCAGCAGCCTACAGGGCGCCGAAGCTTTCTTT. It is translated as CASSLQGAEAFF.

V is TRBV2 and J is TRBJ2-7; 7 bases align to TRBD1. Germline V gene lookup returns CDR1 SNHLY and CDR2 FYNNEI. The V gene end was trimmed by 6 bases and the J gene end by 2 bases; junction bases not matched to a gene: 4. CDR3 length: 13 residues. The CDR3 protein is CASRPTGTYEQYF. The DNA for the CDR3 is TGTGCCAGCAGACCGACAGGGACCTACGAGCAGTACTTC. The full variable domain, rest sourced from reference TRBV2 and TRBJ2-7, is EPEVTQTPSHQVTQMGQEVILRCVPISNHLYFYWYRQILGQKVEFLVSFYNNEISEKSEIFDDQFSVERPDGSNFTLKIRSTKLEDSAMYFCASRPTGTYEQYFGPGTRLTVT.

The chain combines TRBV25-1 with TRBJ1-6, with D uncertain. CDR1 and CDR2 (germline): MGHDK, SYGVNS. The CDR3 extends over 13 amino acids. Trimming cost V 6 bases and J 11 bases, with 14 bases left between them. For the CDR3, the DNA is TGTGCCAGCAGACCAGACACCTTAGCACCCCTCCACTTT. This gives the protein CASRPDTLAPLHF.

V usage is TRBV27 and J usage is TRBJ1-1; 7 bases fit TRBD1. Germline values: CDR1 MNHEY, CDR2 SMNVEV (reference sequence). The CDR3 has 16 amino acids. The V segment lost 5 bases and the J segment 1 base; nucleotides outside the gene matches: 10. The CDR3 DNA sequence: TGTGCCAGCAGTCGAACGCCAGGGGGGCCGAACACTGAAGCTTTCTTT. Translating it yields CASSRTPGGPNTEAFF.

J is TRBJ1-3 and V is TRBV5-1, with D unclear. The V gene's germline CDR1 is SGHRS and CDR2 YFSETQ. The CDR3 length is 15 residues. The V end was cut by 4 bases, the J end by 2 bases, with 13 bases between. CDR3 residues: CASSPDPGAGNTIYF. DNA of the CDR3: TGCGCCAGCAGCCCGGACCCCGGGGCTGGAAACACCATATATTTT.

This chain joins TRBV10-3 and TRBJ2-3, with TRBD2 matching over 11 bases. V lost 8 bases, J lost 7 bases, and 8 bases stayed unmatched. Per the germline V gene, CDR1 is ENHRY and CDR2 is SYGVKD. The CDR3 is 14 residues long. The CDR3 is CAIEGSGGANTQYF. The CDR3 DNA sequence: TGTGCCATCGAAGGTAGCGGGGGGGCAAATACGCAGTATTTT.

The rearrangement links TRBV4-2 to TRBJ1-2; no clear D gene. The ends were cut back, 4 bases at V and 7 bases at J, with 22 bases in the middle. Germline-derived CDR1 and CDR2 are LGHNA and YNFKEQ. The CDR3 spans 16 residues. As DNA, the CDR3 is TGTGCCAGCAGCCCTCTACGTGGGTCCGGGAACGGTGGCTACACCTTC. Translating gives CASSPLRGSGNGGYTF.

This chain joins TRBV11-2 and TRBJ2-3, with a weak D call TRBD2 (5 bases). The germline V and J ends were trimmed by 5 bases and 9 bases, with 12 bases remaining between them. Looked up from germline, CDR1 is SGHAT and CDR2 is FQNNGV. The CDR3 is made up of 12 amino acids. The DNA of the CDR3 is TGTGCCAGCAGCCATCGTCGAGGGACGCAGTATTTT. This gives the protein CASSHRRGTQYF.

With respect to this clone: Within the sample, other DNA sequences also encode this same CDR3. The V call is TRBV7-3, the J call TRBJ1-1; D gene uncertain. This CDR3 has 13 amino acids. CDR1 and CDR2 (germline): SGHTA, FQGTGA. V gave up 5 bases and J gave up 0 bases, with 7 bases separating them. This CDR3 is CASSPYLNTEAFF. Written as DNA, the CDR3 is TGTGCCAGCAGCCCATACTTGAACACTGAAGCTTTCTTT.

CDR3 protein: CASSSCLPDRGNQPQHF. For the CDR3, the DNA is TGTGCCAGCAGCTCATGCCTTCCGGACAGGGGCAATCAGCCCCAGCATTTT. The rearrangement links TRBV9 to TRBJ1-5; 8 nucleotides match TRBD1. Germline assignment: CDR1 SGDLS and CDR2 YYNGEE. This CDR3 is 17 amino acids long. J gave up 2 bases and V 4 bases, and 11 bases lay outside the gene matches.

The chain recombines TRBV19 with TRBJ2-1; the match to TRBD2 covers 10 bases. CDR3 length equals 17 residues. CDR1 and CDR2 (germline): LNHDA, SQIVND (reference sequence). V was clipped by 3 bases and J by 5 bases; unmatched bases: 10. Here the CDR3 reads CASSIQRGGILDNEQFF. The CDR3, as DNA: TGTGCCAGTAGTATCCAGCGGGGGGGGATTTTGGACAATGAGCAGTTCTTC.